This T cell receptor (beta chain) was retrieved from a study of cytomegalovirus exposure and HLA in healthy donors. Study-wide results and caveats: Some V segments, including TRBV6-2 and TRBV6-3, were excluded as indistinguishable.

The PCR contained 60 Vbeta and 13 Jbeta primers. Libraries were prepared by immunoSEQ multiplex PCR; TCRdb keeps only in-frame clonotypes and omits some of them. Of about 150,000 clones listed, more than 70% were seen once; the top ten hold roughly 5.3%. V lost 1 base to trimming and J lost 2 bases; unmatched junction nucleotides: 6. Germline lookup yields CDR1 LGHNT and CDR2 FRNRAP. The CDR3 has 17 amino acids. As to this clone: What it binds is unknown.

This receptor was taken from a woman between 35 and 50 years old in good health and CMV-seropositive. V and J are TRBV12-5 and TRBJ2-2; 8 bases agree with TRBD1. Material for sequencing was PBMCs. As DNA, the CDR3 is TGTGCTAGTGGTTTGGCCGCCGGGACAGGAAACACCGGGGAGCTGTTTTTT. Protein: CASGLAAGTGNTGELFF.